The clone carrying this TCR beta chain has a count of ten or more. Unique molecular identifiers were attached to individual cDNA molecules within the library. Via MiXCR, TCRdb re-called the 5' RACE reads, giving one row per CDR3 protein. Of about 81,000 distinct CDR3 sequences in the sample, roughly 7.7% were seen once. The data derive from a study of human T cells and chemical hapten exposure. As for the study in general: From small differences in pooled library volume came most of the variation in per-sample TCR yields.

Extraction yielded total RNA from whole blood (unfractionated). This CDR3 has 15 amino acids. Unmatched junction bases numbered 6, after V lost 7 bases and J lost 6 bases. Germline V gene lookup returns CDR1 ENHRY and CDR2 SYGVKD. This clonotype originated in a male donor in good health. V gene TRBV10-3 combines with J gene TRBJ2-1, with 13 bases that match TRBD2. The CDR3 DNA sequence: TGTGCCATCACCCAACTAGCGGGAGGGTTCAATGAGCAGTTCTTC. Translated, it gives CAITQLAGGFNEQFF.